This section outlines one TCR beta chain sequence together with its context. The data were taken from a study of blood T cell repertoires in COVID-19. This CDR3 comprises 16 residues. V gave up 3 bases and J gave up 9 bases; unmatched junction bases: 15. The V gene's germline CDR1 is SQVTM and CDR2 ANQGSEA. As originally analysed: Amplified reference gene primers provided the basis for estimating nucleated cell counts. TCRdb's copy holds only in-frame clones and misses some; the assay was immunoSEQ multiplex PCR. D and trimming come from the DNA, and the V and J calls and clone size come from that table. The table has some 390,000 clones, 80% to 90% seen once.

The sequenced material came from PBMCs or T cells enriched from blood (not recorded which). The chain couples TRBV29-1 to TRBJ2-1, with 9 bases fitting TRBD2. This TCR derives from a man younger than 40 who had recovered from COVID-19. The CDR3 nucleotides are TGCAGCGTTGAGCCTCAGCAGGGCTTTAGCGGGAGTGAGCAGTTCTTC. It yields the protein CSVEPQQGFSGSEQFF.